These 21 T cell receptor beta chains were all obtained from the same sample, sequenced in a study of blood T cell repertoires in COVID-19. Sequencing was performed with immunoSEQ multiplex PCR; in TCRdb, only in-frame clones are kept and a portion is missing. This sample yields nearly 350,000 clones, of which around nine tenths are seen a single time; around 6.6% belongs to the top ten. The sequenced sample was peripheral blood. Receptors originate from a woman between 70 and 85 years old with COVID-19, enrolled during active disease.

The chain combines TRBV11-1 with TRBJ2-2, with 8 bases aligning to TRBD2. Germline V gene lookup returns CDR1 SGHAT and CDR2 FQDESV (reference sequence). V lost 5 bases, J lost 1 base, and 6 bases stayed unmatched. This CDR3 comprises 16 residues. DNA of the CDR3: TGTGCCAGCAGCAAAGGGCTAGCGGGGAACACCGGGGAGCTGTTTTTT. It yields the protein CASSKGLAGNTGELFF.

The rearrangement links TRBV5-4 to TRBJ2-1; TRBD1 agrees at 11 bases. The CDR3 is 14 amino acids. Losses at the gene ends were 3 bases for V and 12 bases for J; bases not matched to a gene: 8. Germline CDR1 reads SGHNT; CDR2 reads YYREEE (reference sequence). CDR3 in DNA: TGTGCCAGCAGCTCCGGGACAGGGGGTTGGGGGCAGTTCTTC. It yields the protein CASSSGTGGWGQFF. Full variable domain (missing parts from reference TRBV5-4 and TRBJ2-1): ETGVTQSPTHLIKTRGQQVTLRCSSQSGHNTVSWYQQALGQGPQFIFQYYREEENGRGNFPPRFSGLQFPNYSSELNVNALELDDSALYLCASSSGTGGWGQFFGPGTRLTVL.

This clone came up once. The chain combines TRBV18 with TRBJ1-6; 7 positions agree with TRBD1. The CDR3 runs to 15 residues. Germline CDR1 and CDR2: KGHSH and LQKENI. The ends lost 2 bases at V and 6 bases at J; junction bases unmatched: 4. The CDR3 loop reads CASSPTGQTNSPLHF. The CDR3 region has the DNA TGTGCCAGCTCACCAACGGGACAGACTAATTCACCCCTCCACTTT.

The chain carries TRBV5-1 and TRBJ1-1, with 10 bases lining up with TRBD1. This CDR3 region has 12 residues. Germline CDR1 and CDR2: SGHRS and YFSETQ. The J segment lost 7 bases and the V segment lost 7 bases, leaving 4 bases of the junction unmatched. The DNA for the CDR3 is TGCGCCAGCGGGGGGACAGGGGTTGAAGCTTTCTTT. Amino acids: CASGGTGVEAFF.

CDR3 protein: CASTLIQGAFFYGYTF. Here the CDR3 DNA reads TGTGCCAGCACTCTTATACAGGGGGCCTTCTTCTATGGCTACACCTTC. This chain links TRBV5-6 with TRBJ1-2, with 9 bases matching TRBD1. The CDR3 contains 16 residues. Germline lookup yields CDR1 SGHDT and CDR2 YYEEEE. Trimming at V came to 6 bases and at J to 4 bases, leaving 13 bases not matched to a gene. Full variable domain (remainder filled in from reference TRBV5-6 and TRBJ1-2): DAGVTQSPTHLIKTRGQQVTLRCSPKSGHDTVSWYQQALGQGPQFIFQYYEEEERQRGNFPDRFSGHQFPNYSSELNVNALLLGDSALYLCASTLIQGAFFYGYTFGSGTRLTVV.

The CDR3 here is CAWNGGSNQPQHF. DNA of the CDR3: TGTGCCTGGAACGGCGGTAGCAATCAGCCCCAGCATTTT. The J gene is TRBJ1-5, the V gene TRBV30; D gene ambiguous. Germline assignment: CDR1 GTSNPN and CDR2 SVGIG (reference sequence). V was shortened by 4 bases and J by 0 bases, with 7 bases between the two germline ends. This CDR3 spans 13 amino acids.

V and J are TRBV18 and TRBJ2-5, with 10 bases aligning to TRBD2. The V segment lost 4 bases and the J segment 5 bases; nucleotides outside the gene matches: 7. The CDR3 covers 15 residues. CDR1 and CDR2 from the germline V gene are KGHSH and LQKENI. CDR3 loop: CASSQLAGPWETQYF. Here the CDR3 DNA reads TGTGCCAGCTCACAACTAGCGGGGCCATGGGAGACCCAGTACTTC.

The V gene is TRBV18, the J gene TRBJ1-1; 7 bases map to TRBD1. CDR1 and CDR2 from the germline V gene are KGHSH and LQKENI. The CDR3 runs 14 residues. With 4 bases clipped from V and 5 bases from J, the junction kept 7 bases outside the gene matches. The DNA of the CDR3 is TGTGCCAGCTCACTCCGGCAGGGGGGTACTGAAGCTTTCTTT. This sequence encodes CASSLRQGGTEAFF.

V usage is TRBV21-1 and J usage is TRBJ1-2; the table's D call, TRBD1, has no DNA check behind it. TRBV21-1 is annotated as a pseudogene. CDR3 length: 16 amino acids. Here the CDR3 DNA reads TGTGCCAGCAGCAAAGCCCCAGGGGCAGGGGGCTATGGCTACACCTTC. Protein product: CASSKAPGAGGYGYTF.

The chain is built from TRBV6-5 and TRBJ1-4; D might be TRBD1 (6 bases). The CDR3 extends over 14 amino acids. The V gene's germline CDR1 is MNHEY and CDR2 SVGAGI. The V and J ends lost 6 bases and 4 bases respectively, with 12 bases between them. The CDR3 bases are TGTGCCAGCAGGACAGGTTATAATAATGAAAAACTGTTTTTT. Its protein product is CASRTGYNNEKLFF.

J is TRBJ1-1 and V is TRBV5-5, with D maybe TRBD1 (5 bases). V shed 1 base and J shed 5 bases, with 12 bases lying between them. CDR3 size: 14 residues. The germline CDR1 and CDR2 sequences are SGHKS and YYEKEE (reference sequence). The CDR3 DNA reads TGTGCCAGCAGCTTGCAAGCAGGGAAGACTGAAGCTTTCTTT. It yields the protein CASSLQAGKTEAFF.

The chain uses TRBV28 and TRBJ1-5, with D tentatively TRBD1 (6 bases). With 5 bases removed from V and 3 bases from J, the gap between germline ends came to 14 bases. Germline V CDR1 and CDR2: MDHEN, SYDVKM. This CDR3 contains 15 residues. CDR3 amino acids: CASSHPDRNNQPQHF. For the CDR3, the DNA is TGTGCCAGCAGTCACCCTGACAGGAACAATCAGCCCCAGCATTTT.

The V and J genes are TRBV19 and TRBJ1-1; a possible D gene is TRBD1 (6 bases). V was pared by 6 bases and J by 2 bases, with 19 bases between. Looked up from germline, CDR1 is LNHDA and CDR2 is SQIVND (reference sequence). The CDR3 sequence is 16 residues long. The DNA of the CDR3 is TGTGCCAGTAGGCCACCCAACAGGGCTTTAAACACTGAAGCTTTCTTT. Translation gives CASRPPNRALNTEAFF.

The chain links TRBV2 to TRBJ1-5, with D possibly TRBD1 on 6 matching bases. Germline V CDR1 and CDR2: SNHLY, FYNNEI. This CDR3 comprises 13 residues. V was cut by 3 bases and J by 6 bases, with 9 bases left in between. The CDR3 DNA sequence: TGTGCCAGCAGTGATTACAGGGTTCAGCCCCAGCATTTT. The encoded protein is CASSDYRVQPQHF.

This chain connects TRBV6-5 to TRBJ1-2, with TRBD1 identical over 9 bases. V gave up 5 bases and J gave up 2 bases; unmatched junction bases: 6. Per the germline V gene, CDR1 is MNHEY and CDR2 is SVGAGI. The CDR3 is 15 amino acids. The CDR3 coding sequence is TGTGCCAGCAGTCCATCTGGGACAGGGAACTATGGCTACACCTTC. Protein: CASSPSGTGNYGYTF.

J is TRBJ1-3 and V is TRBV5-1, with D possibly TRBD1 on 6 matching bases. Looked up from germline, CDR1 is SGHRS and CDR2 is YFSETQ. V was shortened by 3 bases and J by 4 bases, with 14 bases between the two germline ends. This CDR3 comprises 15 residues. CDR3 nucleotide sequence: TGCGCCAGCAGCTGGGGGACAACGGACGGAAACACCATATATTTT. Its translation: CASSWGTTDGNTIYF.

V is TRBV12-3 or TRBV12-4 and J is TRBJ2-1; the D gene is possibly TRBD1 (6 bases). Deletions cut 6 bases from V and 7 bases from J, with 13 bases between. There are 13 residues in the CDR3. DNA for the CDR3: TGTGCCAGCAGCCCGATTGGACAGAATGAGCAGTTCTTC. It codes for CASSPIGQNEQFF.

The rearrangement uses TRBV28 and TRBJ1-2, with D unresolved. From germline, CDR1 is MDHEN and CDR2 SYDVKM. This CDR3 spans 13 amino acids. Trimming left V 2 bases short and J 2 bases short, with 6 bases between. The CDR3 protein is CASSLSQNYGYTF. DNA of the CDR3: TGTGCCAGCAGTTTAAGTCAGAACTATGGCTACACCTTC.

The chain links TRBV7-3 to TRBJ1-1; tentatively, D is TRBD1 (6 bases). Germline V gene lookup returns CDR1 SGHTA and CDR2 FQGTGA. Trimming pared 4 bases from V and 2 bases from J, leaving 20 bases between. The CDR3 is 17 amino acids. The CDR3 spells CASSSRGEGEFNTEAFF. As DNA, the CDR3 is TGTGCCAGCAGCTCACGCGGGGAGGGGGAGTTCAACACTGAAGCTTTCTTT. The whole variable domain, filled in from reference TRBV7-3 and TRBJ1-1, reads GAGVSQTPSNKVTEKGKYVELRCDPISGHTALYWYRQSLGQGPEFLIYFQGTGAADDSGLPNDRFFAVRPEGSVSTLKIQRTERGDSAVYLCASSSRGEGEFNTEAFFGQGTRLTVV.

This clone was detected only a few times. The V call is TRBV4-3, the J call TRBJ1-1; 9 bases are a match to TRBD1. V lost 4 bases, J lost 11 bases, and 8 bases stayed unmatched. This CDR3 contains 13 residues. Per the germline V gene, CDR1 is LGHNA and CDR2 is YSLEER. The CDR3 loop is CASSLWGDRAAFF. In DNA form, the CDR3 reads TGCGCCAGCAGCCTTTGGGGGGACAGGGCCGCTTTCTTT.

The genes are TRBV5-1 and TRBJ1-6, with a possible D match to TRBD1 (6 bases). CDR1 and CDR2 (germline): SGHRS, YFSETQ. V lost 5 bases to trimming and J lost 7 bases, with 13 bases between them. The CDR3 is made up of 14 amino acids. CDR3 DNA: TGCGCCAGCAGGGAAGGGGGTACGAATTCACCCCTCCACTTT. This sequence encodes CASREGGTNSPLHF.